The rows below give T cell receptor beta chains drawn from one sample of a study of graft-versus-host responses after intestinal transplantation. Profiling relied on immunoSEQ multiplex PCR, and the TCRdb table lists in-frame clones only, not all of them. The sample holds around 96,000 clones; 80% to 95% are singletons and the top ten take around 0.17%. Antigens of these TCRs are unknown. Sample: unstimulated CD4+ T cells sorted from spleen or lymph node cells, taken before intestinal transplant. All receptors come from a human donor who received an intestinal transplant. CDR3s include the opening cysteine and the closing phenylalanine or tryptophan. The D gene is left open where the match is weak. The size entry is marked missing in some rows and otherwise reads once, few, many or a size class.

J | D | size | V | DNA | CDR3
TRBJ1-2 | - | - | TRBV6-6 | TGTGCCAGCAGACCAGAACCGGGGGGTTATGGCTACACCTTC | CASRPEPGGYGYTF
TRBJ2-3 | - | - | TRBV5-1 | TGCGCCAGCAGCTTGGCGACAGGGACTCTCACAGATACGCAGTATTTT | CASSLATGTLTDTQYF
TRBJ2-1 | - | - | TRBV10-2 | TGCGCCAGCCTAATGTACAATGAGCAGTTCTTC | CASLMYNEQFF
TRBJ2-7 | TRBD2 | - | TRBV19 | TGTGCCAGTAGTATAAGACTAGCGGGCCCCTACGAGCAGTACTTC | CASSIRLAGPYEQYF
TRBJ2-2 | - | - | TRBV5-6 | TGTGCCAGCAGCCTAAGGGGGAACACCGGGGAGCTGTTTTTT | CASSLRGNTGELFF
TRBJ2-1 | TRBD2 | - | TRBV6-6 | TGTGCCAGCAGTTACGGGACTAACAATGAGCAGTTCTTC | CASSYGTNNEQFF
TRBJ1-6 | TRBD1 | - | TRBV7-9 | TGTGCCAGCAGCTTCCGGACAGGGCGGAATAATTCACCCCTCCACTTT | CASSFRTGRNNSPLHF
TRBJ1-2 | - | - | TRBV27 | TGTGCCAGCAGTTTAGAGGGACATAACTATGGCTACACCTTC | CASSLEGHNYGYTF
TRBJ1-1 | - | - | TRBV30 | TGTGCCGGGCAGGGTCGGAACACTGAAGCTTTCTTT | CAGQGRNTEAFF
TRBJ1-5 | TRBD1 | - | TRBV19 | TGTGCCAGTAGTTCAGGGACAGGGGGTAAGTCCCAGCATTTT | CASSSGTGGKSQHF
TRBJ2-5 | TRBD1 | - | TRBV7-2 | TGTGCCAGCAGCTTAGTGGCCAGGGGGCCAGAGACCCAGTACTTC | CASSLVARGPETQYF
TRBJ2-7 | TRBD1 | - | TRBV6-6 | TGTGCCAGCAGACCACAGGGGTACGAGCAGTACTTC | CASRPQGYEQYF
TRBJ2-7 | TRBD2 | - | TRBV7-2 | TGTGCCAGCAGCTTAGGACTAGCGGGAGGCTCCTACGAGCAGTACTTC | CASSLGLAGGSYEQYF
TRBJ2-7 | - | - | TRBV28 | TGTGCCAGCAGTTTAAACGGGGCAGGAAGGGGGAACGAGCAGTACTTC | CASSLNGAGRGNEQYF
TRBJ2-2 | - | - | TRBV11-2 | TGTGCCAGCAAAAGAGGGGGAGAGAGGGCAGGAACCGGGGAGCTGTTTTTT | CASKRGGERAGTGELFF
TRBJ1-1 | - | - | TRBV6-5 | TGTGCCAGCAGTAGACGGACAACGGGGGCTGAAGCTTTCTTT | CASSRRTTGAEAFF
TRBJ1-5 | TRBD1 | - | TRBV18 | TGTGCCAGCTCACTTACAGGGGTAGGCAATCAGCCCCAGCATTTT | CASSLTGVGNQPQHF
TRBJ1-5 | TRBD1 | few | TRBV6-1 | TGTGCCAGCAGTGAATACTGGACAGGGGTCGATCAGCCCCAGCATTTT | CASSEYWTGVDQPQHF
TRBJ1-1 | - | - | TRBV5-8 | TGTGCCAGCAGCTTGCGGGAAGAAGCTTTCTTT | CASSLREEAFF
TRBJ2-7 | TRBD2 | - | TRBV30 | TGTGCCTGGAGTGTAATTAGCGGGGTCTACGAGCAGTACTTC | CAWSVISGVYEQYF
TRBJ1-6 | TRBD1 | - | TRBV18 | TGTGCCAGCTCTGCCGGGACAGGTAATTCACCCCTCCACTTT | CASSAGTGNSPLHF
TRBJ1-1 | - | - | TRBV6-1 | TGTGCCATCCAAAATATTGGGGACACGACTGAAGCTTTCTTT | CAIQNIGDTTEAFF
TRBJ2-3 | TRBD2 | - | TRBV4-2 | TGTGCCAGCAGCCAAGGGAGCACTAGCGGGTTGGATACGCAGTATTTT | CASSQGSTSGLDTQYF
TRBJ1-2 | TRBD1 | once | TRBV6-6 | TGTGCCAGCAGTTCCTCGACAGGGGGCAAGGGCTACACCTTC | CASSSSTGGKGYTF
TRBJ2-1 | TRBD2 | - | TRBV6-5 | TGTGCCAGCAGTTACACTAGCGGGGGGAATGAGCAGTTCTTC | CASSYTSGGNEQFF
TRBJ2-7 | - | - | TRBV6-5 | TGTGCCAGCAGTTTGCAGGACACTTCCTACGAGCAGTACTTC | CASSLQDTSYEQYF
TRBJ2-1 | TRBD2 | few | TRBV10-1 | TGCGCCAGCAGTGAGGCGGGACTAATGAACAATGAGCAGTTCTTC | CASSEAGLMNNEQFF
TRBJ1-2 | - | - | TRBV19 | TGTGCCAGTATAGCAGGGCAAGGTCTCTATGGCTACACCTTC | CASIAGQGLYGYTF
TRBJ2-3 | TRBD1 | - | TRBV6-5 | TGTGCCAGCAGCACGAGACAGGGAACAGATACGCAGTATTTT | CASSTRQGTDTQYF
TRBJ2-5 | - | - | TRBV5-1 | TGCGCCAGCAGCGGTACAGGACCCCAAGAGACCCAGTACTTC | CASSGTGPQETQYF
TRBJ2-7 | - | - | TRBV9 | TGTGCCAGCAGCTTAGAGACAGGAACCGAGCAGTACTTC | CASSLETGTEQYF
TRBJ2-7 | TRBD1 | - | TRBV10-2 | TGCGCCAGCAGTGAGAACAGGGGGCGCGAGCAGTACTTC | CASSENRGREQYF
TRBJ1-5 | - | - | TRBV6-5 | TGTGCCAGCAGTTATGGAGGTGGCGTAAATCAGCCCCAGCATTTT | CASSYGGGVNQPQHF
TRBJ1-2 | - | - | TRBV21-1 | TGTGCCAGCAGCAAATTAGGGGCTCCCTATGGCTACACCTTC | CASSKLGAPYGYTF
TRBJ2-1 | TRBD1 | few | TRBV2 | TGTGCCAGCAGGACCGGGACAGACAGCAATGAGCAGTTCTTC | CASRTGTDSNEQFF
TRBJ2-1 | TRBD2 | - | TRBV11-3 | TGTGCCAGCAGCTTCGCGGGAGGATCCGGCAATGAGCAGTTCTTC | CASSFAGGSGNEQFF
TRBJ1-2 | TRBD1 | - | TRBV9 | TGTGCCAGCAGCCCTACCGGGACAGAAAGAGGCTACACCTTC | CASSPTGTERGYTF
TRBJ2-3 | TRBD1 | - | TRBV5-1 | TGCGCCAGCAGCTTTATAGGGGGCTCAGATACGCAGTATTTT | CASSFIGGSDTQYF
TRBJ1-1 | TRBD1 | - | TRBV18 | TGTGCCAGCTCACCGCTTCCGGGACAGGAGGAAGCTTTCTTT | CASSPLPGQEEAFF
TRBJ2-1 | TRBD1 | - | TRBV19 | TGTGCCAGCACAGGGGGCTACAATGAGCAGTTCTTC | CASTGGYNEQFF
TRBJ2-5 | - | - | TRBV19 | TGTGCCAGTAGTATTCGGTGGAGAGAGACCCAGTACTTC | CASSIRWRETQYF
TRBJ2-5 | TRBD1 | - | TRBV6-1 | TGTGCCAGCAACCGAAGGGGGACAGCGCAAGAGACCCAGTACTTC | CASNRRGTAQETQYF
TRBJ2-1 | TRBD1 | - | TRBV19 | TGTGCCAGTACCCTCGGGACAGGCTACAATGAGCAGTTCTTC | CASTLGTGYNEQFF
TRBJ1-2 | - | - | TRBV4-1 | TGCGCCAGCAGCCAAGATGTGGGGAGGTACACCTTC | CASSQDVGRYTF
TRBJ2-3 | - | - | TRBV10-2 | TGCGCCAGCAAAGTGGGCGGGAGCACAGATACGCAGTATTTT | CASKVGGSTDTQYF
TRBJ1-6 | - | - | TRBV6-1 | TGTGCCAGCATAGGGGCCGGAAGAAATTCACCCCTCCACTTT | CASIGAGRNSPLHF
TRBJ1-2 | TRBD1 | - | TRBV5-4 | TGTGCCAGCAGCTTTGGGGGACAGGACTACTATGGCTACACCTTC | CASSFGGQDYYGYTF
TRBJ2-7 | - | - | TRBV2 | TGTGCCAGTACGGACTCTTGGCAGTACGAGCAGTACTTC | CASTDSWQYEQYF
TRBJ2-7 | TRBD2 | - | TRBV5-1 | TGCGCCAGCAGGGAGACTAGCGGGGACTCCTACGAGCAGTACTTC | CASRETSGDSYEQYF
TRBJ1-2 | TRBD1 | - | TRBV5-6 | TGTGCCAGCAGCCCCAGGACAGGGGCGTTAAACTATGGCTACACCTTC | CASSPRTGALNYGYTF